This TCR beta chain was sequenced during a study of cytomegalovirus exposure and HLA in healthy donors. The sample holds one count of this clone. Its antigen is unidentified. 13 Jbeta primers and 60 Vbeta primers were used for the PCR. The assay was immunoSEQ multiplex PCR, and TCRdb's table has in-frame clones only and misses some. Among about 190,000 clones listed, almost 80% were seen once. Germline CDR1 is KGHSH and CDR2 is LQKENI. The CDR3 extends over 16 amino acids. Deletions cut 3 bases from V and 3 bases from J, with 15 bases between. Study outcomes and limitations: A highly shared variant cluster was judged a likely technical artifact. V- and J-gene trimming of TCR beta was linked (in a later analysis) to a missense DCLRE1C variant.

This receptor was identified in a woman aged 18-35 years in good health and CMV-seronegative. The sequencing sample was made of PBMCs. The gene calls are TRBV18 and TRBJ2-1; D is unclear. Here the CDR3 DNA reads TGTGCCAGCTCACCTATCGGCGGAAATAGCTACAATGAGCAGTTCTTC. Its protein product is CASSPIGGNSYNEQFF.